These 31 T cell receptor beta chains were all obtained from the same sample, sequenced in a study of shared clonotypes between healthy human individuals. Using immunoSEQ multiplex PCR, the repertoire was profiled, and TCRdb retains in-frame clones only, with some absent. The sample holds roughly 2.1 million clones, approximately 94% seen once. The naive CD8 subset, CD45RO-negative cells positively selected for CCR7, excluded terminally differentiated effector memory CD45RA+ cells. The sequencing input was naive CD8+ T cells from PBMCs. The receptors were gathered from a man in his late teens or twenties in good health. Some clones in this sample may be carry-over from other donors' samples.

This clone was recorded once. This chain connects TRBV10-3 to TRBJ2-3; D unclear. The CDR3 covers 13 residues. From germline, CDR1 is ENHRY and CDR2 SYGVKD. The V and J ends lost 5 bases and 4 bases respectively, with 10 bases between them. The CDR3 reads CAISLEVPDTQYF. The CDR3, as DNA: TGTGCCATCAGTCTAGAGGTTCCAGATACGCAGTATTTT.

The sample holds one count of this clone. This chain joins TRBV5-1 and TRBJ2-1, with 9 positions matching TRBD2. V shed 0 bases and J 1 base; nucleotides not matched to a gene: 8. Per germline, CDR1 SGHRS and CDR2 YFSETQ. The CDR3 consists of 18 residues. The CDR3 DNA is TGCGCCAGCAGCTTGGTCGCGGGAGGGGTTTTGTCCTACAATGAGCAGTTCTTC. It is translated as CASSLVAGGVLSYNEQFF.

This chain links TRBV5-1 with TRBJ2-5, with 10 nucleotides matching TRBD1. Unmatched junction bases numbered 14, after V lost 4 bases and J lost 5 bases. The germline CDR1 and CDR2 sequences are SGHRS and YFSETQ. The CDR3 length is 17 residues. The CDR3 nucleotides are TGCGCCAGCAGCGCCGGATTTGGGACAGGGGCATCTGAGACCCAGTACTTC. Translating it yields CASSAGFGTGASETQYF.

The rearrangement uses TRBV4-1 and TRBJ1-2; maybe TRBD1 (5 bases). The CDR3 runs to 20 residues. Looked up from germline, CDR1 is MGHRA and CDR2 is YSYEKL. The V end was cut by 0 bases, the J end by 7 bases, with 30 bases between. The CDR3: CASSQDTIGGIWLVESGYTF. Written as DNA, the CDR3 is TGCGCCAGCAGCCAAGATACCATCGGGGGGATCTGGCTCGTGGAAAGTGGCTACACCTTC.

The chain employs TRBV7-9 and TRBJ2-3; no definite D call. Between the trimmed V and J ends, which lost 7 bases and 1 base, there was a span of 9 bases. CDR3 length: 13 amino acids. The V gene's germline CDR1 is SEHNR and CDR2 FQNEAQ (reference sequence). CDR3: CASTLPGTDTQYF. In DNA form, the CDR3 reads TGTGCCAGCACCCTTCCGGGCACAGATACGCAGTATTTT.

Comment on this clone: This sample also contains other DNA sequences that code for the same CDR3. The chain links TRBV15 to TRBJ2-3; D gene uncertain. CDR3 length: 12 residues. Trimming pared 4 bases from V and 2 bases from J, leaving 4 bases between. Germline lookup yields CDR1 LNHNV and CDR2 YYDKDF (reference sequence). Here the CDR3 reads CATSTSTDTQYF. CDR3 nucleotides: TGTGCCACCAGCACCTCCACAGATACGCAGTATTTT.

Comment on this clone: Within the sample, other DNA sequences also encode this same CDR3. V gene TRBV4-1 combines with J gene TRBJ2-2; the D is unclear. The V end lost 3 bases, the J end lost 0 bases, and 5 bases lay between the germline ends. The V gene's germline CDR1 is MGHRA and CDR2 YSYEKL. The CDR3 totals 14 residues. CDR3: CASSQGPNTGELFF. In DNA form, the CDR3 reads TGCGCCAGCAGCCAGGGCCCGAACACCGGGGAGCTGTTTTTT.

V is TRBV5-6 and J is TRBJ2-5, with TRBD1 identical over 10 bases. V gave up 3 bases and J gave up 4 bases; unmatched junction bases: 0. Germline V gene sequence: CDR1 SGHDT, CDR2 YYEEEE. The CDR3 length is 13 residues. The CDR3 is CASSWDRGETQYF. CDR3 bases: TGTGCCAGCAGCTGGGACAGGGGAGAGACCCAGTACTTC.

A single count supports this clone. Sequence at one end of the junction differs from germline and may be a read error. The chain recombines TRBV7-9 with TRBJ1-5; D is unresolved. The CDR3 extends over 13 amino acids. Germline values: CDR1 SEHNR, CDR2 FQNEAQ (reference sequence). CDR3 loop: CASSLALTDPPHF. CDR3 nucleotides: TGTGCCAGCAGCTTAGCGCTAACGGATCCCCCGCATTTT.

The gene calls are TRBV11-2 and TRBJ2-7, with 11 nucleotides matching TRBD1. Germline assignment: CDR1 SGHAT and CDR2 FQNNGV. The CDR3 loop spans 17 amino acids. Trimming cost V 3 bases and J 4 bases; bases outside gene matches: 11. CDR3 coding DNA: TGTGCCAGCAGCTTGGGGTTCTCGGGACAGGGGGGATACGAGCAGTACTTC. Encoded protein: CASSLGFSGQGGYEQYF.

The rearrangement links TRBV7-9 to TRBJ2-6; maybe TRBD2 (6 bases). The CDR3 loop spans 12 amino acids. Germline CDR1 reads SEHNR; CDR2 reads FQNEAQ (reference sequence). DNA for the CDR3: TGTTCCGGGGGCTCTGGGGCCAACGTCCTGACTTTC. Protein product: CSGGSGANVLTF.

The J gene is TRBJ1-4, the V gene TRBV15; the D is unclear. The CDR3 is 17 amino acids. CDR1 and CDR2 (germline): LNHNV, YYDKDF (reference sequence). V lost 0 bases, J lost 8 bases, and 19 bases lay in between. CDR3: CATSRDLGTAAREKLFF. In nucleotides, the CDR3 is TGTGCCACCAGCAGAGATCTTGGAACGGCGGCCAGGGAAAAACTGTTTTTT.

The DNA for the CDR3 is TGTGCCAGCAGCTTAGATACAGGGAGTATGGAGACCCAGTACTTC. Its protein is CASSLDTGSMETQYF. The chain joins TRBV11-2 to TRBJ2-5; D is possibly TRBD1 (6 bases). From germline, CDR1 is SGHAT and CDR2 FQNNGV. CDR3 length equals 15 residues. V shed 0 bases and J shed 5 bases, with 13 bases lying between them. The full variable domain, completed using reference TRBV11-2 and TRBJ2-5, is EAGVAQSPRYKIIEKRQSVAFWCNPISGHATLYWYQQILGQGPKLLIQFQNNGVVDDSQLPKDRFSAERLKGVDSTLKIQPAKLEDSAVYLCASSLDTGSMETQYFGPGTRLLVL.

The rearrangement links TRBV19 to TRBJ2-5; 12 bases map to TRBD2. With 11 bases clipped from V and 5 bases from J, the junction kept 12 bases outside the gene matches. Germline V gene data show CDR1 as LNHDA and CDR2 as SQIVND (reference sequence). The CDR3 runs to 15 residues. This CDR3 reads CASKLAGGQWETQYF. CDR3 coding DNA: TGTGCCTCCAAACTAGCGGGAGGCCAATGGGAGACCCAGTACTTC.

The V call is TRBV19, the J call TRBJ2-2; perhaps TRBD1 as D (6 bases). The germline gives CDR1 LNHDA, CDR2 SQIVND (reference sequence). This CDR3 has 15 amino acids. The V gene lost 3 bases and the J gene lost 3 bases, with 11 bases spanning the gap. CDR3 sequence: CASSITGLDTGELFF. DNA of the CDR3: TGTGCCAGTAGTATCACAGGGTTGGACACCGGGGAGCTGTTTTTT.

The chain joins TRBV28 to TRBJ2-1; unclear D gene. Germline values: CDR1 MDHEN, CDR2 SYDVKM. This CDR3 is 12 amino acids long. The V and J ends lost 3 bases and 3 bases respectively, with 3 bases between them. CDR3 in DNA: TGTGCCAGCAGTTTGGACTACAATGAGCAGTTCTTC. Its protein product is CASSLDYNEQFF.

This chain uses TRBV2 with TRBJ2-1, with TRBD2 matching 16 bases. Trimming removed 5 bases from V and 2 bases from J; junction bases left unmatched: 12. The CDR3 consists of 20 residues. Germline CDR1 and CDR2: SNHLY and FYNNEI. In DNA, the CDR3 is TGTGCCAGCAGTACCTCCGGGACTAGCGGGAGGGCCGTCCCCTACAATGAGCAGTTCTTC. The encoded protein is CASSTSGTSGRAVPYNEQFF.

The J gene is TRBJ2-1, the V gene TRBV7-9; 16 bases agree with TRBD2. The CDR3 runs to 17 residues. Germline V CDR1 and CDR2: SEHNR, FQNEAQ (reference sequence). Losses at the gene ends were 3 bases for V and 7 bases for J; bases not matched to a gene: 6. CDR3 sequence (DNA): TGTGCCAGCAGCTTGGGACTAGCGGGAGGGCCAGAAAATGAGCAGTTCTTC. Its protein product is CASSLGLAGGPENEQFF.

The J gene is TRBJ2-1, the V gene TRBV7-9; D is undetermined. This CDR3 spans 11 amino acids. Germline loops: CDR1 SEHNR, CDR2 FQNEAQ (reference sequence). V was shortened by 2 bases and J by 8 bases, with 4 bases between the two germline ends. DNA for the CDR3: TGTGCCAGCAGCTTAAGCGATGAGCAGTTCTTC. Encoded protein: CASSLSDEQFF.

The gene calls are TRBV29-1 and TRBJ2-7, with no clear D. CDR3 length equals 12 residues. Germline lookup yields CDR1 SQVTM and CDR2 ANQGSEA. Trimming left V 0 bases short and J 2 bases short, with 5 bases between. This CDR3 reads CSVEEGTYEQYF. DNA for the CDR3: TGCAGCGTTGAAGAGGGGACCTACGAGCAGTACTTC.

The rearrangement uses TRBV2 and TRBJ2-7, with 10 bases identical to TRBD1. V dropped 2 bases and J dropped 4; count of bases not matched to a gene: 5. CDR1 SNHLY and CDR2 FYNNEI come from the germline V gene. The CDR3 has 15 amino acids. Here the CDR3 DNA reads TGTGCCAGCAGTGAAATTCCGGGACAGGGGTACGAGCAGTACTTC. It is translated as CASSEIPGQGYEQYF.

The chain uses TRBV5-6 and TRBJ2-5; 7 bases map to TRBD1. V lost 1 base to trimming and J lost 3 bases; unmatched junction nucleotides: 6. This CDR3 is 15 amino acids long. Looked up from germline, CDR1 is SGHDT and CDR2 is YYEEEE. CDR3 nucleotide sequence: TGTGCCAGCAGCTTGCCCGGGACAGAGAAAGAGACCCAGTACTTC. Translation: CASSLPGTEKETQYF.

The V gene is TRBV28, the J gene TRBJ2-5; the D is unclear. V lost 5 bases, J lost 3 bases, and 13 bases lay in between. Germline V gene lookup returns CDR1 MDHEN and CDR2 SYDVKM. The CDR3 spans 14 residues. CDR3 DNA: TGTGCCAGCAGTCCTCTGGGCGGTGAAGAGACCCAGTACTTC. Translated, it gives CASSPLGGEETQYF.

This clone was seen just once. The V call is TRBV6-5, the J call TRBJ2-2; D uncertain. The CDR3 totals 14 residues. Trimming took off 0 bases at V and 7 bases at J, with 9 bases between the two ends. Germline lookup yields CDR1 MNHEY and CDR2 SVGAGI. The CDR3 DNA is TGTGCCAGCAGTTACTCGGGGTCTGACGGGGAGCTGTTTTTT. Its protein is CASSYSGSDGELFF.

The rearrangement joins TRBV5-1 to TRBJ2-3, with D unclear. The V gene's germline CDR1 is SGHRS and CDR2 YFSETQ. The CDR3 runs 14 residues. V was pared by 0 bases and J by 0 bases, with 5 bases between. CDR3 amino acids: CASSLDHSTDTQYF. The CDR3, as DNA: TGCGCCAGCAGCTTGGACCATAGCACAGATACGCAGTATTTT.

The V call is TRBV9, the J call TRBJ2-7; either TRBD1 or TRBD2 may fit D (6 bases each). The CDR3 has 13 residues. Germline assignment: CDR1 SGDLS and CDR2 YYNGEE. Trimming took off 4 bases at V and 6 bases at J, with 14 bases between the two ends. The CDR3 coding sequence is TGTGCCAGCAGCCTCACCTCGGGGGCCGAGCAGTACTTC. Protein: CASSLTSGAEQYF.

This chain connects TRBV4-3 to TRBJ2-7, with 11 bases that match TRBD2. Per germline, CDR1 LGHNA and CDR2 YSLEER. Trimming removed 0 bases from V and 3 bases from J; junction bases left unmatched: 7. The CDR3 totals 17 residues. CDR3 bases: TGCGCCAGCAGCCAAGAGGGGACTAGCGGAGGGGTCTACGAGCAGTACTTC. It specifies CASSQEGTSGGVYEQYF.

CDR3 protein: CASSLVKDTEAFF. The CDR3 nucleotides read TGCGCCAGCAGCTTGGTCAAGGACACTGAAGCTTTCTTT. The V and J genes are TRBV5-1 and TRBJ1-1; the D is unclear. Germline values: CDR1 SGHRS, CDR2 YFSETQ. V was cut by 0 bases and J by 3 bases, with 6 bases left in between. CDR3 length equals 13 residues.

The chain couples TRBV7-7 to TRBJ2-3; no firm D call. With 5 bases removed from V and 5 bases from J, the gap between germline ends came to 14 bases. This CDR3 is 14 amino acids long. Germline CDR1 reads SSHAT; CDR2 reads FNYEAQ (reference sequence). This CDR3 reads CASSKGEVGDTQYF. CDR3 nucleotide sequence: TGTGCCAGCAGCAAGGGTGAGGTCGGAGATACGCAGTATTTT. The variable domain in full, with the rest retrieved from reference TRBV7-7 and TRBJ2-3, is GAGVSQSPRYKVTKRGQDVTLRCDPISSHATLYWYQQALGQGPEFLTYFNYEAQPDKSGLPSDRFSAERPEGSISTLTIQRTEQRDSAMYRCASSKGEVGDTQYFGPGTRLTVL.

The chain uses TRBV7-8 and TRBJ1-4, with no clear D. V gave up 2 bases and J gave up 4 bases, with 11 bases separating them. CDR1 SGHVS and CDR2 FQNEAQ come from the germline V gene. This CDR3 has 15 residues. The CDR3 sequence: CASSLSPQNNEKLFF. CDR3 DNA sequence: TGTGCCAGCAGCTTAAGTCCCCAGAATAATGAAAAACTGTTTTTT.

The chain links TRBV5-6 to TRBJ2-7, with 8 bases fitting TRBD1. The V gene's germline CDR1 is SGHDT and CDR2 YYEEEE. The CDR3 extends over 14 amino acids. The ends lost 3 bases at V and 3 bases at J; junction bases unmatched: 5. The CDR3 nucleotides read TGTGCCAGCAGCTGGGCAGGGGGCGGCTACGAGCAGTACTTC. It yields the protein CASSWAGGGYEQYF.